This TCR beta chain was identified in a study of OX40 agonist ivuxolimab in advanced cancers. Sequencing was performed with immunoSEQ multiplex PCR; in TCRdb, only in-frame clones are kept and a portion is missing. The sample holds some 150,000 clones, about nine tenths seen once. The specimen was CD4+ or CD8+ T cells sorted from blood, collected in a trial of the OX40 agonist ivuxolimab. The TCR originated in an adult with an advanced solid tumor such as melanoma, head and neck, liver or kidney cancer.

The CDR3 DNA sequence: TGTGCCAGCAGCGGGGGACAGCCCTTGAACACTGAAGCTTTCTTT. Its protein is CASSGGQPLNTEAFF. This rearrangement joins TRBV9 to TRBJ1-1, with 7 bases lining up with TRBD1. This CDR3 has 15 residues. J gave up 0 bases and V 3 bases, and 5 bases lay outside the gene matches. From germline, CDR1 is SGDLS and CDR2 YYNGEE.